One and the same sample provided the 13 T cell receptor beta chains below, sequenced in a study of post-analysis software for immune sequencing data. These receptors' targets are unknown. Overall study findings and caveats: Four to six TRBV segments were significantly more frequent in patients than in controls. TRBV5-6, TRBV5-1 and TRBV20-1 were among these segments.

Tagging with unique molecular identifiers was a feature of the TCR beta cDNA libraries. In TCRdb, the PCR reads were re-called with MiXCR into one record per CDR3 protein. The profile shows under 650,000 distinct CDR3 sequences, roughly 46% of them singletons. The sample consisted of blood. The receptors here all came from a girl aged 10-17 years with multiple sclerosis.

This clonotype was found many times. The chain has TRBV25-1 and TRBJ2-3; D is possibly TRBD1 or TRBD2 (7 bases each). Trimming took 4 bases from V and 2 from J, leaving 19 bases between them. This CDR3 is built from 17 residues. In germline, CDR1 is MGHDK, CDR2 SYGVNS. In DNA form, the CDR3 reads TGTGCCAGCAGTGTGGGGGGGACGACAGGGCCCACAGATACGCAGTATTTT. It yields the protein CASSVGGTTGPTDTQYF.

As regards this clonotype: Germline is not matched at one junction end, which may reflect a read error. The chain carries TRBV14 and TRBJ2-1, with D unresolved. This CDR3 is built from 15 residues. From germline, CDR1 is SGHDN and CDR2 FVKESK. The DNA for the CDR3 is TGTGCCAGCAGCCAAGTGGCCGGAGCCTACAGTGAGCAGTTCTTC. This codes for CASSQVAGAYSEQFF.

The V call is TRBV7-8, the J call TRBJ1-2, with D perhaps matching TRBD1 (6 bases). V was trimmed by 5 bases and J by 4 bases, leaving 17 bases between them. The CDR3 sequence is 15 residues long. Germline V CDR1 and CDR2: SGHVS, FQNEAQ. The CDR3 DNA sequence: TGTGCCAGCAGCCCCGGGGTTGGGGGGGCCTATGGCTACACCTTC. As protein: CASSPGVGGAYGYTF. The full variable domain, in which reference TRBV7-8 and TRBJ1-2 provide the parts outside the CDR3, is GAGVSQSPRYKVAKRGQDVALRCDPISGHVSLFWYQQALGQGPEFLTYFQNEAQLDKSGLPSDRFFAERPEGSVSTLKIQRTQQEDSAVYLCASSPGVGGAYGYTFGSGTRLTVV.

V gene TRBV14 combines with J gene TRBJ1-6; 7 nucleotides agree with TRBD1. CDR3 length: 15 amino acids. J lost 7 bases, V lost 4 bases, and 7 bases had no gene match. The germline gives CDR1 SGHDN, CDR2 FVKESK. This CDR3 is CASSPRQGLNSPLHF. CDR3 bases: TGTGCCAGCAGCCCTCGACAGGGTCTAAATTCACCCCTCCACTTT.

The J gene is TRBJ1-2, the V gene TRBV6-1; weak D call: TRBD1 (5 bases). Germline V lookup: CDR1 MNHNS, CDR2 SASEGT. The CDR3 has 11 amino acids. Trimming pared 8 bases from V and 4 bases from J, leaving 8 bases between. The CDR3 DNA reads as TGTGCCAGCGGGGCAGTCTATGGCTACACCTTC. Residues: CASGAVYGYTF.

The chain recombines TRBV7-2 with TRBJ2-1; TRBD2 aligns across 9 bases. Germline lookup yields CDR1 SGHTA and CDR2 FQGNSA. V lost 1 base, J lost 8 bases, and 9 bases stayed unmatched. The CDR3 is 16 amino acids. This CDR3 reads CASSLVSGGMGDEQFF. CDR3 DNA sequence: TGTGCCAGCAGCTTAGTTAGCGGGGGTATGGGGGATGAGCAGTTCTTC.

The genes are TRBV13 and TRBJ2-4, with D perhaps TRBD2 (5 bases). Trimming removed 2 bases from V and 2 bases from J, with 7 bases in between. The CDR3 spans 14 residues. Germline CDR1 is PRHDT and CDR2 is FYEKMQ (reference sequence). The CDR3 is CASSLRGSKNIQYF. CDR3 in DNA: TGTGCCAGCAGCTTACGGGGATCCAAAAACATTCAGTACTTC.

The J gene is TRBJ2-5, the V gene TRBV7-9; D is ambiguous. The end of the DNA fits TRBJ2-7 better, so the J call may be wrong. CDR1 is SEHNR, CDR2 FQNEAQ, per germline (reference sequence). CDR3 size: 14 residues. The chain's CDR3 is CASSFGSYGYEQYF. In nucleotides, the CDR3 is TGTGCCAGCAGCTTCGGGTCCTATGGATACGAGCAGTACTTC.

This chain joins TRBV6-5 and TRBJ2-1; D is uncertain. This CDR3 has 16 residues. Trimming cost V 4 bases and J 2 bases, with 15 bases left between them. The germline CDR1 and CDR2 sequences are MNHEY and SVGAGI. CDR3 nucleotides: TGTGCCAGCAGTTGGGGTTCAATTCCGACCTACAATGAGCAGTTCTTC. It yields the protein CASSWGSIPTYNEQFF.

CDR3 nucleotides: TGTGCCAGCAGCAAATATGACAGGGCTGAAGAGACCCAGTACTTC. Encoded protein: CASSKYDRAEETQYF. The chain employs TRBV11-2 and TRBJ2-5; 7 bases align to TRBD1. This CDR3 region has 15 residues. V lost 5 bases, J lost 3 bases, and 9 bases stayed unmatched. CDR1 and CDR2 from the germline V gene are SGHAT and FQNNGV.

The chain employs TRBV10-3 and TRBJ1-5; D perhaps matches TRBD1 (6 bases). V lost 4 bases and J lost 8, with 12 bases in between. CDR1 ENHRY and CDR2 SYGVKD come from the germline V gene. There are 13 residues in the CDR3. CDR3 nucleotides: TGTGCCATCAGTGTCGATAAGGGGGAGCCCCAGCATTTT. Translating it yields CAISVDKGEPQHF.

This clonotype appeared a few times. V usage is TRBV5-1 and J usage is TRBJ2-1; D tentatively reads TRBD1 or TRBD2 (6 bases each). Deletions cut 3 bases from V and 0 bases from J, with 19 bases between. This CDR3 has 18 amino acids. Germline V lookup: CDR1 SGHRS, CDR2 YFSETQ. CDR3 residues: CASSSGAGAKSSYNEQFF. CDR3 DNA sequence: TGCGCCAGCAGCTCGGGGGCTGGAGCTAAGAGCTCCTACAATGAGCAGTTCTTC.

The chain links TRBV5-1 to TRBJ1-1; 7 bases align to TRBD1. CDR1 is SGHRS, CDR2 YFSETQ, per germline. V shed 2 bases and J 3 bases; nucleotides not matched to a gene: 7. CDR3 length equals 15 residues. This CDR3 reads CASSLTGEGYTEAFF. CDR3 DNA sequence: TGCGCCAGCAGCTTAACAGGGGAGGGGTACACTGAAGCTTTCTTT.